This TCR beta chain stems from a study of Graves' ophthalmopathy and Graves' hyperthyroidism (dated by TCRdb to 2017 to 2018). Background for the entire study: Peripheral blood was collected at initial diagnosis, before any treatment. To tell Graves' ophthalmopathy apart from Graves' hyperthyroidism, and to predict which patients would progress to ophthalmopathy, the study relied on TCR beta repertoire signatures. In total, under 150 blood samples were TCR-sequenced: fewer than 50 ophthalmopathy, roughly 80 hyperthyroidism and some 17 hyperthyroidism-to-ophthalmopathy patients. To explore V-J signatures that separate ophthalmopathy from hyperthyroidism, a discovery set of about a hundred patients was enrolled, consisting of under 50 with ophthalmopathy and 57 with stable hyperthyroidism. The independent validation cohort included about 20 hyperthyroidism patients plus 17 patients who later progressed from hyperthyroidism to ophthalmopathy. In more than five hyperthyroidism patients, the T-cell repertoires found in thyroid tissue were compared with those found in blood. Following sampling, methimazole starting at 30 mg daily was administered to hyperthyroidism patients, and high-dose intravenous methylprednisolone was administered to ophthalmopathy patients. The 100 discovery patients were randomly split 7:3 into training and test sets. Broader findings and caveats from the paper: Ophthalmopathy was separated from stable hyperthyroidism by the 13-signature model with more than 85% sensitivity and 81% to 84% specificity in cross-validation and with 80%/75% in the test set. Sample size was not predetermined statistically, and investigators were not blinded to group allocation. In validation, the model predicted ophthalmopathy progression with about 71% sensitivity and approximately 75% specificity; 12 predicted patients were CT-confirmed with GO in a median of 6.5 months. Most of the expanded thyroid clonotypes with a frequency above 0.001 were also detected in blood, and it was suggested that the thyroid immune response may be reflected by blood repertoires.

This clonotype was detected many times. This receptor's antigen is unknown. Per-nucleotide qualities are absent, and no much larger clonotype sits a single base away. For repertoire sequencing, the TCR beta CDR3 regions were amplified from RNA transcripts. A first-round RT-PCR used HTBI primers with the Qiagen OneStep RT-PCR kit, followed by a second-round multiplex PCR, size selection and purification. Sequencing of the libraries was carried out on an Illumina HiSeq2000 in paired-end mode with 100 bp reads. From the authors' description of their analysis: SOAPnuke was used to process the reads, throwing out any read that had adapters, had uncalled bases, had a mean Phred below 15, or lacked an exact constant-primer or identifier match. COPE v1.2.5 was used to merge the high-quality paired reads. Unique nucleotide sequences were defined as clonotypes and aligned to IMGT TRB V, D and J references using MiTCR v1.1. Only V-J combinations with frequency above 0.0001 were analysed, covering approximately 99% of repertoires. A TCR clonal expansion and chaos score per V-J combination was defined as the ratio of F50 clonal expansion to chaos observed in the TCRdist matrix. Welch's t-statistics and random forest were used to reduce features to about 14 V-J combinations, which were fed into a naive Bayes classifier. The similarity between thyroid and blood repertoires was quantified using the Morisita-Horn index. TCRdb's own reprocessing of the public reads used fastp at Q25 and MiXCR and kept productive beta chains. CDR3 protein duplicates are merged, each entry listing the most common genes and DNA. The V and J calls, along with clone size, are taken from TCRdb and not from the paper's own processing. Here the sample has about 400,000 distinct CDR3 sequences; 15% to 20% occur a single time. Clones ranked in the top ten supply roughly 1.6% of the sample.

V is clipped by 3 bases and J by 3 bases, and the sequence between their germline boundaries is 9 bases long. Via the germline V gene, CDR1 is SGHTA and CDR2 FQGTGA. The CDR3 runs 13 amino acids, cysteine and phenylalanine included. Only the CDR3 DNA is retained, 39 bases long and in frame from the first base. Patients with ophthalmopathy had moderately to severely active disease, with a Clinical Activity Score of 3 or more, a NOSPECS grade of 4 or more, and a disease duration of less than 3 months. Patients with other autoimmune diseases, uncontrolled infections, pregnancy or lactation were excluded from the study. Clinical symptoms, serum thyroxine, TRAb, thyroid ultrasound and orbital computed tomography were used for diagnosis. Using Ficoll-Paque density gradient centrifugation, PBMCs were isolated from about 9.2 ml of fresh peripheral blood. Total RNA was extracted with Trizol reagent and quality-checked on an Agilent 2100 Bioanalyzer.

The rearrangement joined TRBV7-3 to TRBJ2-7, with the D gene possibly TRBD1 or TRBD2, each one fitting 5 bases. Sequenced material: peripheral blood. This sequence originates from a woman aged 18-35 years with Graves' ophthalmopathy. Donor details come from another sample of the same person, matched by shared clones. For the CDR3, the sequence is CASSFRDGYEQYF. The sequenced DNA: TGTGCCAGCAGCTTCCGGGACGGCTACGAGCAGTACTTC.